A single sample gave rise to the 27 T cell receptor beta chains below, sequenced in a study of T cell repertoires in cytomegalovirus infection. MiXCR, run by TCRdb on the reads, gives a single entry per CDR3 protein. The repertoire has 560,000 or so distinct CDR3 sequences, 16% of them found once; the top ten carry roughly 25%. The sequenced sample consisted of CD8+ T cells from PBMCs. Receptor source: a human donor in good health (CMV status not recorded). Some clones in this sample may be carry-over from other donors' samples.

This clonotype showed up just a few times. This chain connects TRBV7-9 to TRBJ1-1; a weak D match, TRBD1 (5 bases). There are 15 residues in the CDR3. The V gene's germline CDR1 is SEHNR and CDR2 FQNEAQ (reference sequence). V dropped 5 bases and J dropped 4 bases, with 17 bases sitting between them. DNA of the CDR3: TGTGCCAGCAGCCACTGGGGCGAGGGTCCCACTGAAGCTTTCTTT. Amino acid sequence: CASSHWGEGPTEAFF.

The table lists this clonotype with a few counts. The chain carries TRBV4-1 and TRBJ2-7, with 9 bases that match TRBD1. The CDR3 is made up of 13 amino acids. Germline CDR1 and CDR2: MGHRA and YSYEKL. Trimming took 6 bases from V and 6 from J; bases not matched to a gene: 6. For the CDR3, the DNA is TGCGCCAGCAGGGGACAGGGCAGTTCCGAGCAGTACTTC. Protein sequence: CASRGQGSSEQYF.

In this sample, this clonotype turned up many times. The chain links TRBV7-8 to TRBJ2-1, with D uncertain. The CDR3 is made up of 13 amino acids. Trimming pared 0 bases from V and 9 bases from J, leaving 9 bases between. The V gene's germline CDR1 is SGHVS and CDR2 FQNEAQ. CDR3 amino acids: CASSLASRSEQFF. CDR3 coding DNA: TGTGCCAGCAGCTTAGCAAGTCGGAGTGAGCAGTTCTTC.

This clonotype was detected only a few times. This chain joins TRBV2 and TRBJ1-1; 9 bases map to TRBD1. This CDR3 is built from 18 residues. Per the germline V gene, CDR1 is SNHLY and CDR2 is FYNNEI. The trim removed 7 bases at V and 5 bases at J, leaving 20 bases unmatched. The CDR3 DNA reads as TGTGCCAGCATCCCAAGGGGGGACAGGGCTAACCAGGCTACTGAAGCTTTCTTT. It is translated as CASIPRGDRANQATEAFF.

This clonotype was picked up many times. The gene calls are TRBV7-9 and TRBJ1-1; 8 bases match TRBD1. CDR1 and CDR2 from the germline V gene are SEHNR and FQNEAQ (reference sequence). CDR3 size: 18 residues. With 5 bases clipped from V and 4 bases from J, the junction kept 18 bases outside the gene matches. The CDR3 reads CASSPRAHQGASSTEAFF. CDR3 coding DNA: TGTGCCAGCAGCCCGAGGGCACATCAGGGGGCAAGTAGCACTGAAGCTTTCTTT.

This clonotype has more than one count but fewer than ten. The chain links TRBV7-9 to TRBJ2-7; 8 positions match TRBD1. Trimming took 5 bases from V and 1 from J; bases not matched to a gene: 4. Germline V gene data show CDR1 as SEHNR and CDR2 as FQNEAQ (reference sequence). The CDR3 spans 14 residues. The CDR3 loop is CASSHRTGSYEQYF. Here the CDR3 DNA reads TGTGCCAGCAGCCACCGGACAGGGTCCTACGAGCAGTACTTC.

Only a few counts were recorded for this clonotype. The V gene is TRBV25-1, the J gene TRBJ2-5; D possibly matches TRBD1 or TRBD2 (6 bases each). The CDR3 has 14 residues. The germline V gene encodes CDR1 MGHDK and CDR2 SYGVNS. V shed 8 bases and J shed 2 bases, with 15 bases lying between them. CDR3 nucleotides: TGTGCCAGCGGAGGGGGGTGGCAGCAAGAGACCCAGTACTTC. This translates into CASGGGWQQETQYF.

The V gene is TRBV19, the J gene TRBJ2-5; either TRBD1 or TRBD2 may supply D (5 bases each). The ends were cut back, 8 bases at V and 7 bases at J, with 14 bases in the middle. Germline V gives CDR1 LNHDA, CDR2 SQIVND (reference sequence). This CDR3 has 12 residues. CDR3 loop: CASRTPGGTQYF. The CDR3, as DNA: TGTGCCAGTCGTACCCCTGGGGGGACCCAGTACTTC.

This clonotype was recorded many times. The chain links TRBV20-1 to TRBJ2-1; 10 bases map to TRBD2. In germline, CDR1 is DFQATT, CDR2 SNEGSKA (reference sequence). This CDR3 has 14 residues. V shed 1 base and J 5 bases; nucleotides not matched to a gene: 2. CDR3: CSARGLAGDNEQFF. DNA of the CDR3: TGCAGTGCTAGAGGCCTAGCGGGGGACAATGAGCAGTTCTTC.

This clonotype appeared many times. V is TRBV6-1 and J is TRBJ2-5; 9 bases align to TRBD2. CDR3 length: 14 amino acids. Germline V gene lookup returns CDR1 MNHNS and CDR2 SASEGT. With V trimmed by 6 bases and J by 5 bases, 7 bases remained unmatched. CDR3 region: CASSSGLAWETQYF. The CDR3 DNA reads as TGTGCCAGCAGCTCGGGACTAGCATGGGAGACCCAGTACTTC.

The V gene is TRBV4-1, the J gene TRBJ1-5; D is unresolved. This CDR3 region has 14 residues. V dropped 1 base and J dropped 4 bases, with 8 bases sitting between them. Germline values: CDR1 MGHRA, CDR2 YSYEKL. This CDR3 is CASSQGLFNQPQHF. The CDR3 DNA sequence: TGCGCCAGCAGCCAAGGATTATTTAATCAGCCCCAGCATTTT.

This clonotype came up many times. The chain couples TRBV7-8 to TRBJ2-3, with TRBD1 matching over 9 bases. The CDR3 contains 15 residues. Per the germline V gene, CDR1 is SGHVS and CDR2 is FQNEAQ. The V and J ends lost 6 bases and 6 bases, in that order; junction bases with no gene match: 10. CDR3 nucleotide sequence: TGTGCCAGCAGTGAAGAACAGGGGGCTCTTGATACGCAGTATTTT. It specifies CASSEEQGALDTQYF.

The chain uses TRBV14 and TRBJ1-2; weak D call: TRBD1 (5 bases). Between the trimmed V and J ends, which lost 0 bases and 4 bases, there was a span of 12 bases. CDR1 and CDR2 (germline): SGHDN, FVKESK. The CDR3 spans 15 residues. The CDR3: CASSQDAQGLYGYTF. Written as DNA, the CDR3 is TGTGCCAGCAGCCAAGACGCTCAGGGCCTCTATGGCTACACCTTC.

Of note for this clonotype: Since a much larger clone is just one base distant, this may be a read error. J is TRBJ2-4 and V is TRBV7-9, with 7 bases matching TRBD1. The J segment lost 0 bases and the V segment lost 5 bases, leaving 16 bases of the junction unmatched. Germline CDR1 SEHNR, CDR2 FQNEAQ (reference sequence). The length of the CDR3 is 19 residues. CDR3 nucleotide sequence: TGTGCCAGCAGCGGCACCGGGACAGACGAAATTTTAGCCAAAAACATTCAGTACTTC. Its translation is CASSGTGTDEILAKNIQYF.

The table lists this clonotype with a few counts. The rearrangement joins TRBV29-1 to TRBJ1-1, with D uncertain. This CDR3 has 12 residues. CDR1 SQVTM and CDR2 ANQGSEA come from the germline V gene. The V end lost 5 bases, the J end lost 1 base, and 8 bases lay between the germline ends. CDR3 residues: CSVIGRNTEAFF. For the CDR3, the DNA is TGCAGCGTTATAGGCAGGAACACTGAAGCTTTCTTT.

Ten or more counts support this clonotype. The chain employs TRBV7-2 and TRBJ2-2; weak D call: TRBD2 (6 bases). V was trimmed by 1 base and J by 3 bases, leaving 18 bases between them. Germline V gene sequence: CDR1 SGHTA, CDR2 FQGNSA. CDR3 length: 18 residues. In nucleotides, the CDR3 is TGTGCCAGCAGCTTAGGCTCATCTAGGGAGGCGGACACCGGGGAGCTGTTTTTT. This encodes CASSLGSSREADTGELFF.

The chain has TRBV15 and TRBJ2-1; TRBD2 is a possible D gene (5 bases). CDR3 length: 16 residues. Germline lookup yields CDR1 LNHNV and CDR2 YYDKDF (reference sequence). The V end lost 1 base, the J end lost 4 bases, and 14 bases lay between the germline ends. DNA for the CDR3: TGTGCCACCAGCAGAGGTGTGTCCCCGGGGTACAATGAGCAGTTCTTC. Translated: CATSRGVSPGYNEQFF.

This clonotype showed up many times. The rearrangement links TRBV19 to TRBJ2-1; unclear D gene. Germline CDR1 reads LNHDA; CDR2 reads SQIVND (reference sequence). The CDR3 is made up of 15 amino acids. The ends were cut back, 9 bases at V and 0 bases at J, with 15 bases in the middle. The CDR3 region is CASQLKESSYNEQFF. The CDR3 DNA follows: TGTGCCAGCCAGTTAAAAGAAAGCTCCTACAATGAGCAGTTCTTC.

The V gene is TRBV7-9, the J gene TRBJ2-2; the match to TRBD1 covers 7 bases. This CDR3 region has 14 residues. The germline V gene has CDR1 SEHNR and CDR2 FQNEAQ (reference sequence). Trimming removed 6 bases from V and 6 bases from J; junction bases left unmatched: 7. CDR3 loop: CASRWDSQSGELFF. The CDR3 bases are TGTGCCAGCAGGTGGGACAGCCAGTCCGGGGAGCTGTTTTTT.

The J gene is TRBJ2-7, the V gene TRBV7-4, with TRBD2 matching over 15 bases. Germline-derived CDR1 and CDR2 are SGHVT and SQSDAQ. The trim removed 5 bases at V and 2 bases at J, leaving 7 bases unmatched. This CDR3 is built from 17 residues. This chain's CDR3 is CASSPRTSGGGAYEQYF. CDR3 DNA sequence: TGTGCCAGCAGCCCGAGGACTAGCGGGGGGGGGGCCTACGAGCAGTACTTC.

The chain joins TRBV15 to TRBJ2-1, with 7 bases fitting TRBD2. CDR1 is LNHNV and CDR2 is YYDKDF in the germline V gene (reference sequence). The ends lost 3 bases at V and 0 bases at J; junction bases unmatched: 5. The CDR3 runs 16 residues. CDR3 amino acids: CATSSLADSSYNEQFF. CDR3 DNA: TGTGCCACCAGCAGCCTAGCGGACTCCTCCTACAATGAGCAGTTCTTC.

This clonotype was seen at least ten times. The chain couples TRBV7-6 to TRBJ2-1; the D is unclear. The germline V and J ends were trimmed by 5 bases and 9 bases, with 11 bases remaining between them. The length of the CDR3 is 12 residues. CDR1 SGHVS and CDR2 FNYEAQ come from the germline V gene. CDR3 amino acids: CASSQTPFEQFF. Written as DNA, the CDR3 is TGTGCCAGCAGCCAAACCCCCTTTGAGCAGTTCTTC.

This clonotype was recorded many times. The chain has TRBV6-1 and TRBJ1-4; 9 bases align to TRBD1. The V gene's germline CDR1 is MNHNS and CDR2 SASEGT. The CDR3 is 15 amino acids. Losses at the gene ends were 6 bases for V and 5 bases for J; bases not matched to a gene: 7. The CDR3 sequence is CASRLPTGGNEKLFF. CDR3 bases: TGTGCCAGCAGGCTACCGACAGGGGGGAATGAAAAACTGTTTTTT.

This clonotype appeared a few times. The chain joins TRBV2 to TRBJ2-7; 7 nucleotides agree with TRBD1. The CDR3 spans 15 residues. From germline, CDR1 is SNHLY and CDR2 FYNNEI. V was clipped by 6 bases and J by 0 bases; unmatched bases: 8. CDR3 loop: CASRGATGSSYEQYF. DNA for the CDR3: TGTGCCAGCAGGGGGGCGACAGGGAGCTCCTACGAGCAGTACTTC. Using reference TRBV2 and TRBJ2-7 for the parts outside the CDR3, the full variable domain is EPEVTQTPSHQVTQMGQEVILRCVPISNHLYFYWYRQILGQKVEFLVSFYNNEISEKSEIFDDQFSVERPDGSNFTLKIRSTKLEDSAMYFCASRGATGSSYEQYFGPGTRLTVT.

This clonotype was seen at least ten times. The genes are TRBV7-9 and TRBJ1-2; perhaps TRBD1 as D (6 bases). V lost 2 bases and J 3 bases, leaving 13 bases between the germline ends. Looked up from germline, CDR1 is SEHNR and CDR2 is FQNEAQ (reference sequence). The length of the CDR3 is 15 residues. CDR3 bases: TGTGCCAGCAGCTTAACAGGGACCCTTGACTATGGCTACACCTTC. It translates to CASSLTGTLDYGYTF.

This clonotype was counted ten times or more. The rearrangement joins TRBV7-6 to TRBJ2-2; D call uncertain. The germline V gene has CDR1 SGHVS and CDR2 FNYEAQ. V lost 5 bases and J 5 bases, leaving 12 bases between the germline ends. The CDR3 covers 14 residues. CDR3 sequence reads: CASSPVVKTGELFF. As DNA, the CDR3 is TGTGCCAGCAGCCCCGTAGTAAAGACCGGGGAGCTGTTTTTT. The variable domain in full, completed from reference TRBV7-6 and TRBJ2-2, reads GAGVSQSPRYKVTKRGQDVALRCDPISGHVSLYWYRQALGQGPEFLTYFNYEAQQDKSGLPNDRFSAERPEGSISTLTIQRTEQRDSAMYRCASSPVVKTGELFFGEGSRLTVL.

The V and J genes are TRBV27 and TRBJ1-4, with a weak D call TRBD1 (5 bases). The V end lost 7 bases, the J end lost 14 bases, and 23 bases lay between the germline ends. Per the germline V gene, CDR1 is MNHEY and CDR2 is SMNVEV (reference sequence). The CDR3 has 14 residues. The CDR3 is CASKPQGAQSRLFF. The CDR3 bases are TGTGCCAGCAAACCACAAGGGGCGCAAAGTCGGCTGTTTTTT.